This T cell receptor beta chain originates from a study of T cell repertoires in cytomegalovirus infection. At the level of the study: Based on public TCR beta signatures, there were indications of CMV infection and of a matching HLA type.

TCRdb used MiXCR to reprocess the reads, holding one entry per CDR3 protein. There are around 530,000 distinct CDR3 sequences in the sample; roughly 29% occur only once, and roughly 13% lies in the top ten. Comment on this clonotype: The antigen is unknown.

General observations from the study: In two of eight donors, the top clonotype was HLA-C-restricted CMV-specific. Summed public TCR beta family frequency identified CMV carriers bearing the relevant HLA.

Germline assignment: CDR1 MDHEN and CDR2 SYDVKM. V lost 5 bases and J lost 3, with 14 bases in between. This CDR3 is 15 amino acids long. Sequencing used PBMCs. V is TRBV28 and J is TRBJ1-5, with D tentatively TRBD1 (6 bases). The receptor comes from a human donor in good health (CMV status not recorded). Some clones in this sample may be carry-over from other donors' samples. This CDR3 reads CASSTPRTDNQPQHF. In nucleotides, the CDR3 is TGTGCCAGCAGTACACCCCGGACAGACAATCAGCCCCAGCATTTT.